Listed below are T cell receptor beta chains from one sample, sequenced in a study of T cell responses to AZD1222 COVID-19 vaccine. The method was immunoSEQ multiplex PCR; TCRdb's version includes in-frame clones alone and lacks a portion of them. The table lists some 150,000 clones, roughly 92% of them singletons. The material was peripheral blood, obtained on day 0 of AZD1222 vaccination. Receptor source: an adult in good health. The CDR3 runs from the conserved cysteine through the conserved F or W. A D gene is named only where the DNA matches it firmly. Expanded clones get a size class; other rows say once, few or many, or leave the size out.

d_call: .; clone_size: .; j_call: TRBJ1-1; v_call: TRBV7-9; cdr3_nt: TGTGCCAGCAGCTCTACCGGGGGGCAGGGTGGCACTGAAGCTTTCTTT; cdr3_aa: CASSSTGGQGGTEAFF
d_call: .; clone_size: .; j_call: TRBJ2-1; v_call: TRBV21-1; cdr3_nt: TGTGCCAGCAGCCGCCCTTTCGGGCAGTTCTTC; cdr3_aa: CASSRPFGQFF
d_call: TRBD2; clone_size: .; j_call: TRBJ2-5; v_call: TRBV10-3; cdr3_nt: TGTGCCATCGGACTAGCACTCCGGGAGACCCAGTACTTC; cdr3_aa: CAIGLALRETQYF
d_call: .; clone_size: .; j_call: TRBJ1-4; v_call: TRBV2; cdr3_nt: TGTGCCAGCAGCAGAGACCCTGGGAGTGAAAAACTGTTTTTT; cdr3_aa: CASSRDPGSEKLFF
d_call: .; clone_size: .; j_call: TRBJ1-2; v_call: TRBV6-2/TRBV6-3; cdr3_nt: TGTGCCAGCAGTCCGAAGGGCAGTGTTAACTATGGCTACACCTTC; cdr3_aa: CASSPKGSVNYGYTF
d_call: TRBD2; clone_size: .; j_call: TRBJ2-3; v_call: TRBV4-2; cdr3_nt: TGTGCCAGCAGCCAAGGGACTAGCGGGAGGGCCGCAGATACGCAGTATTTT; cdr3_aa: CASSQGTSGRAADTQYF
d_call: .; clone_size: .; j_call: TRBJ1-2; v_call: TRBV2; cdr3_nt: TGTGCCAGCAGTGAATCCATTAACTATGGCTACACCTTC; cdr3_aa: CASSESINYGYTF
d_call: .; clone_size: .; j_call: TRBJ1-2; v_call: TRBV5-4; cdr3_nt: TGTGCCAGCAGCCCGGACACGAACCTTGCCTATGGCTACACCTTC; cdr3_aa: CASSPDTNLAYGYTF
d_call: .; clone_size: .; j_call: TRBJ1-5; v_call: TRBV6-6; cdr3_nt: TGTGCCAGCAGCCAAGGGACGATCCGGCAGCCCCAGCATTTT; cdr3_aa: CASSQGTIRQPQHF
d_call: TRBD2; clone_size: .; j_call: TRBJ2-1; v_call: TRBV11-1; cdr3_nt: TGTGCCAGCAGCTCGACTAGCGGGGACCTCAATGAGCAGTTCTTC; cdr3_aa: CASSSTSGDLNEQFF
d_call: TRBD2; clone_size: .; j_call: TRBJ2-1; v_call: TRBV19; cdr3_nt: TGTGCCAGTACCCTACTGGGACTAACTGAGCAGTTCTTC; cdr3_aa: CASTLLGLTEQFF
d_call: .; clone_size: once; j_call: TRBJ1-1; v_call: TRBV6-5; cdr3_nt: TGTGCCAGCAGCCTCCGAAGGGGGAACACTGAAGCTTTCTTT; cdr3_aa: CASSLRRGNTEAFF
d_call: .; clone_size: medium-sized; j_call: TRBJ2-2; v_call: TRBV4-1; cdr3_nt: TGCGCCAGCAGCCAAGATATGACAGCCGGGGAGCTGTTTTTT; cdr3_aa: CASSQDMTAGELFF
d_call: .; clone_size: .; j_call: TRBJ2-5; v_call: TRBV7-8; cdr3_nt: TGTGCCAGCGGGGGCATGCAAGAGACCCAGTACTTC; cdr3_aa: CASGGMQETQYF